This TCR beta chain is drawn from a study of Graves' ophthalmopathy and Graves' hyperthyroidism. General study findings and limits: Blood was where most expanded thyroid clonotypes above 0.001 frequency also turned up. With a specificity of around 76% and a sensitivity of over 65%, the model predicted ophthalmopathy progression.

The CDR3 length is 17 residues. The ends were cut back, 5 bases at V and 0 bases at J, with 14 bases in the middle. Germline loops: CDR1 MNHEY, CDR2 SMNVEV (reference sequence). Other autoimmune diseases, uncontrolled infections, pregnancy or lactation excluded patients from enrollment. A diagnosis was made from clinical symptoms together with serum thyroxine, TRAb, thyroid ultrasound and orbital computed tomography. RNA transcripts served as template for amplifying TCR beta CDR3 sequences. A first-round RT-PCR used HTBI primers, followed by a second-round multiplex PCR. TCRdb itself ran the multiplex PCR reads through MiXCR, one entry per CDR3 protein. The table records about 500,000 distinct CDR3 sequences, less than 40% of them present only once. This clonotype showed up just a few times. Its specificity is unknown.

The genes are TRBV27 and TRBJ2-6; perhaps TRBD1 as D (5 bases). This TCR came from an adult man with Graves' hyperthyroidism. Sequencing was performed on peripheral blood or thyroid tissue (not recorded which). CDR3 coding DNA: TGTGCCAGCAGTCCCCAGGGTAGCAACTCTGGGGCCAACGTCCTGACTTTC. It codes for CASSPQGSNSGANVLTF.